These T cell receptor beta chains were read from a single sample in a study of shared clonotypes between healthy human individuals. Clones were read by immunoSEQ multiplex PCR, and TCRdb kept only the in-frame ones, dropping some. This table has more than 550,000 clones, roughly 87% appearing once. Sequencing was done on a sample of memory CD8+ T cells from PBMCs. These receptors originate from a young man in good health. Some clones in this sample may be carry-over from other donors' samples. Both conserved end residues are part of each CDR3. Each record gives: D gene, J gene, V gene, clone size, CDR3 protein, CDR3 DNA. The D gene is left open where the match is weak. Not every row has a clone size; where given, it reads once, few, many or a size class.

>TRBD2|TRBJ2-7|TRBV5-6|.
CASSSGTSPHEQYF
TGTGCCAGCAGCTCCGGGACTAGCCCACACGAACAGTACTTC
>.|TRBJ1-1|TRBV7-9|.
CASSQGTEAFF
TGTGCCAGCAGCCAGGGCACTGAAGCTTTCTTT
>TRBD2|TRBJ2-1|TRBV7-3|.
CASSLFPPSGRHPEYNEQFF
TGTGCCAGCAGCTTATTCCCGCCTAGCGGGAGGCACCCCGAGTACAATGAGCAGTTCTTC
>.|TRBJ2-7|TRBV13|.
CASSLVGTPNEQYF
TGTGCCAGCAGCTTAGTTGGGACGCCGAACGAGCAGTACTTC
>.|TRBJ1-1|TRBV6-5|.
CASSYSRGANTEAFF
TGTGCCAGCAGTTACTCTCGGGGGGCGAACACTGAAGCTTTCTTT
>.|TRBJ2-7|TRBV20-1|.
CSASPTYEQYF
TGCAGTGCTAGCCCCACCTACGAGCAGTACTTC
>TRBD1|TRBJ2-6|TRBV7-3|.
CASSLMTGPFSSGANVLTF
TGTGCCAGCAGCTTAATGACAGGGCCTTTTAGCTCTGGGGCCAACGTCCTGACTTTC
>TRBD1|TRBJ1-5|TRBV9|few
CASSKGQGSNQPQHF
TGTGCCAGCAGCAAGGGACAGGGGAGCAATCAGCCCCAGCATTTT
>TRBD2|TRBJ2-7|TRBV4-2|many
CASSPGASGYEQYF
TGTGCCAGCAGCCCCGGGGCTAGCGGGTACGAGCAGTACTTC
>.|TRBJ2-7|TRBV11-2|.
CASSLDRWNEQYF
TGTGCCAGCAGCTTAGATCGATGGAACGAGCAGTACTTC
>TRBD1|TRBJ1-5|TRBV28|.
CANLSTPGQGYQPQHF
TGTGCCAACCTATCAACCCCGGGACAGGGCTATCAGCCCCAGCATTTT
>.|TRBJ2-1|TRBV25-1|.
CASSGTSYNEQFF
TGTGCCAGCAGCGGAACCTCCTACAATGAGCAGTTCTTC
>.|TRBJ1-1|TRBV10-3|.
CASRDPIRGHNTEAFF
TGTGCCAGCAGGGACCCTATCCGGGGCCATAACACTGAAGCTTTCTTT
>.|TRBJ2-7|TRBV7-2|.
CASSSDTHRVGTYEQYF
TGTGCCAGCAGCTCCGACACACACAGGGTTGGCACCTACGAGCAGTACTTC
>.|TRBJ1-1|TRBV9|once
CASSVVDPGTEYTEAFF
TGTGCCAGCAGCGTAGTTGACCCCGGGACGGAGTACACTGAAGCTTTCTTT
>TRBD2|TRBJ2-7|TRBV14|.
CASSPSGVEPSYEQYF
TGTGCCAGCAGCCCCAGCGGGGTGGAGCCCTCCTACGAGCAGTACTTC
>.|TRBJ2-2|TRBV19|.
CASSMRVGTGELFF
TGTGCCAGTAGTATGAGGGTTGGCACCGGGGAGCTGTTTTTT
>TRBD1|TRBJ2-7|TRBV9|.
CASSPMIYPGGEQYF
TGTGCCAGCAGCCCTATGATTTACCCAGGGGGCGAGCAGTACTTC
>.|TRBJ1-2|TRBV6-5|once
CASSYSEEGRVYGYTF
TGTGCCAGCAGTTACTCTGAAGAGGGTCGAGTTTATGGCTACACCTTC
>TRBD2|TRBJ2-2|TRBV19|.
CASSFPTSGRGSYTGELFF
TGTGCCAGTAGTTTTCCTACTAGCGGGAGGGGCTCGTACACCGGGGAGCTGTTTTTT
>.|TRBJ1-2|TRBV15|.
CATSSGWWRGSTFNFYGYTF
TGTGCCACCAGCAGTGGATGGTGGCGGGGAAGTACTTTTAATTTCTATGGCTACACCTTC
>.|TRBJ2-3|TRBV27|.
CASNPGGAPVDTQYF
TGTGCCAGCAACCCGGGTGGGGCGCCCGTCGATACGCAGTATTTT
>TRBD2|TRBJ2-1|TRBV7-8|.
CASSPRLAGPSSYNEQFF
TGTGCCAGCAGCCCAAGGTTAGCGGGACCTAGCTCCTACAATGAGCAGTTCTTC
>TRBD1|TRBJ1-4|TRBV9|.
CASSARTGGNEKLFF
TGTGCCAGCAGCGCAAGGACAGGGGGCAATGAAAAACTGTTTTTT